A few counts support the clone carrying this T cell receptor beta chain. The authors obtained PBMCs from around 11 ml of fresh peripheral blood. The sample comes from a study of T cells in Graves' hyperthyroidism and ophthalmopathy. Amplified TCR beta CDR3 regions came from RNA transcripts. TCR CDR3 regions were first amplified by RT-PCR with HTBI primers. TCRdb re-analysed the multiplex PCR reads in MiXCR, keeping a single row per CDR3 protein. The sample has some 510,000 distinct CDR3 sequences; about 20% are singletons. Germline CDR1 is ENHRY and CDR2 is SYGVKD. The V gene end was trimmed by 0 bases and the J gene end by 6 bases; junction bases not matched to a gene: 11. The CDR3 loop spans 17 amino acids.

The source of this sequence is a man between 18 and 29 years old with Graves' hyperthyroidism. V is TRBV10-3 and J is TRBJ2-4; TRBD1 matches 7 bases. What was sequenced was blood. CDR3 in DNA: TGTGCCATCAGTGAGTCTGCCAGGCATCACAGGGGAAACATTCAGTACTTC. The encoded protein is CAISESARHHRGNIQYF.